A single sample is the source of the 16 T cell receptor beta chains below, sequenced in a study of blood T cell repertoires in COVID-19. Measured with immunoSEQ multiplex PCR; TCRdb has only the in-frame clones, and not every one. The repertoire holds 68,000 or so clones, 80% to 90% seen once, with approximately 2.9% in the top ten. Sequencing used peripheral blood. These receptors were collected from a man aged 45-60 years with acute or convalescent COVID-19.

DNA for the CDR3: TGCGCCAGCAGCCAAGATTCGGGGAACTATGGCTACACCTTC. As protein: CASSQDSGNYGYTF. This chain links TRBV4-3 with TRBJ1-2; D not certain. Trimming took 0 bases from V and 2 from J, leaving 7 bases between them. Germline V gene lookup returns CDR1 LGHNA and CDR2 YSLEER. This CDR3 has 14 residues.

The CDR3 DNA is TGTGCCAGCAGTCTATTGCGAGGGGGTCCACCAGATACGCAGTATTTT. Encoded protein: CASSLLRGGPPDTQYF. The rearrangement joins TRBV27 to TRBJ2-3; D may be TRBD1 (6 bases). CDR1 and CDR2 (germline): MNHEY, SMNVEV (reference sequence). The CDR3 is 16 amino acids. V shed 5 bases and J shed 4 bases, with 19 bases lying between them.

The chain is built from TRBV6-5 and TRBJ2-2; 7 bases line up with TRBD1. V lost 6 bases to trimming and J lost 3 bases; unmatched junction nucleotides: 1. Germline V gene lookup returns CDR1 MNHEY and CDR2 SVGAGI. This CDR3 contains 13 residues. CDR3 sequence reads: CASRTGHTGELFF. CDR3 nucleotide sequence: TGTGCCAGCAGGACAGGGCACACCGGGGAGCTGTTTTTT.

This sequence joins TRBV18 and TRBJ1-5, with D uncertain. The V and J ends lost 3 bases and 6 bases respectively, with 9 bases between them. This CDR3 region has 13 residues. CDR1 is KGHSH and CDR2 is LQKENI in the germline V gene. The CDR3 loop reads CASSPSAAQPQHF. The CDR3 DNA reads TGTGCCAGCTCACCGAGCGCAGCTCAGCCCCAGCATTTT. The entire variable domain, with the rest obtained from reference TRBV18 and TRBJ1-5, is as follows: NAGVMQNPRHLVRRRGQEARLRCSPMKGHSHVYWYRQLPEEGLKFMVYLQKENIIDESGMPKERFSAEFPKEGPSILRIQQVVRGDSAAYFCASSPSAAQPQHFGDGTRLSIL.

The chain links TRBV28 to TRBJ2-5; 9 nucleotides line up with TRBD2. The V gene end was trimmed by 6 bases and the J gene end by 7 bases; junction bases not matched to a gene: 6. This CDR3 comprises 13 residues. CDR1 is MDHEN and CDR2 is SYDVKM in the germline V gene. The CDR3 coding sequence is TGTGCCAGCAGGGGTAGCGGGAGAGGGACCCAGTACTTC. Protein sequence: CASRGSGRGTQYF.

This clone has more than one count but fewer than ten. CDR3 sequence reads: CASSLGGGGYEQYF. As DNA, the CDR3 is TGTGCCAGCAGCTTAGGCGGGGGTGGCTACGAGCAGTACTTC. The chain employs TRBV5-6 and TRBJ2-7; 7 positions agree with TRBD2. V lost 2 bases, J lost 3 bases, and 5 bases stayed unmatched. Germline loops: CDR1 SGHDT, CDR2 YYEEEE. This CDR3 is built from 14 residues.

This sequence joins TRBV18 and TRBJ1-5; tentatively, D is TRBD1 (6 bases). With 3 bases removed from V and 4 bases from J, the gap between germline ends came to 10 bases. Germline CDR1 reads KGHSH; CDR2 reads LQKENI. The CDR3 extends over 14 amino acids. This chain's CDR3 is CASSPSQGNQPQHF. DNA for the CDR3: TGTGCCAGCTCACCGTCCCAGGGGAATCAGCCCCAGCATTTT.

This clone showed up just a few times. The CDR3 sequence: CASSSQGAIMDTQYF. The CDR3 nucleotides are TGTGCCAGTAGTTCTCAGGGGGCGATTATGGATACGCAGTATTTT. The V call is TRBV19, the J call TRBJ2-3; TRBD1 matches 8 bases. The ends lost 5 bases at V and 6 bases at J; junction bases unmatched: 10. The CDR3 sequence is 15 residues long. Germline assignment: CDR1 LNHDA and CDR2 SQIVND (reference sequence).

J is TRBJ2-3 and V is TRBV28; TRBD2 matches 7 bases. Germline CDR1 is MDHEN and CDR2 is SYDVKM. After removal of 7 bases from V and 1 base from J, the junction contained 14 bases not matched to a gene. The CDR3 contains 17 residues. CDR3 residues: CASTFTLGEGRTDTQYF. For the CDR3, the DNA is TGTGCCAGCACTTTTACCCTAGGGGAGGGACGCACAGATACGCAGTATTTT.

This sequence joins TRBV2 and TRBJ2-7; 7 bases align to TRBD1. The CDR3 sequence is 14 residues long. Looked up from germline, CDR1 is SNHLY and CDR2 is FYNNEI. The ends lost 5 bases at V and 3 bases at J; junction bases unmatched: 7. CDR3 sequence reads: CASSTDRELYEQYF. The CDR3 region has the DNA TGTGCCAGCAGTACAGACAGGGAGCTCTACGAGCAGTACTTC.

The V and J genes are TRBV28 and TRBJ2-3, with D maybe TRBD1 (5 bases). The CDR3 contains 13 residues. The V end lost 6 bases, the J end lost 0 bases, and 7 bases lay between the germline ends. Per the germline V gene, CDR1 is MDHEN and CDR2 is SYDVKM. The CDR3 DNA sequence: TGTGCCAGCAGAGACAGCAGCACAGATACGCAGTATTTT. Protein sequence: CASRDSSTDTQYF. Filled out from reference TRBV28 and TRBJ2-3, the complete variable domain reads DVKVTQSSRYLVKRTGEKVFLECVQDMDHENMFWYRQDPGLGLRLIYFSYDVKMKEKGDIPEGYSVSREKKERFSLILESASTNQTSMYLCASRDSSTDTQYFGPGTRLTVL.

The chain uses TRBV10-3 and TRBJ1-5, with a tentative D call TRBD1 (5 bases). The CDR3 is 14 residues long. Germline lookup yields CDR1 ENHRY and CDR2 SYGVKD. V gave up 4 bases and J gave up 6 bases, with 13 bases separating them. The CDR3 loop reads CAISGDQGGQPQHF. CDR3 nucleotide sequence: TGTGCCATCAGTGGAGACCAGGGAGGTCAGCCCCAGCATTTT.

The V gene is TRBV5-5, the J gene TRBJ2-5; 9 nucleotides align to TRBD2. This CDR3 has 15 residues. After removal of 1 base from V and 1 base from J, the junction contained 2 bases not matched to a gene. From germline, CDR1 is SGHKS and CDR2 YYEKEE (reference sequence). The CDR3 DNA follows: TGTGCCAGCAGCTTGCTAGCGGGACTCCAAGAGACCCAGTACTTC. Translation: CASSLLAGLQETQYF.

The V call is TRBV27, the J call TRBJ1-3; the D is unclear. Germline V CDR1 and CDR2: MNHEY, SMNVEV (reference sequence). V was shortened by 5 bases and J by 0 bases, with 17 bases between the two germline ends. The CDR3 covers 17 residues. This CDR3 is CASSMGSRPSSGNTIYF. CDR3 DNA sequence: TGTGCCAGCAGTATGGGTTCCAGGCCGAGCTCTGGAAACACCATATATTTT.

Of note for this clone: Other DNA variants within this sample encode the same CDR3. The genes are TRBV7-9 and TRBJ2-3; D not certain. Germline V CDR1 and CDR2: SEHNR, FQNEAQ (reference sequence). The CDR3 extends over 12 amino acids. Trimming pared 4 bases from V and 2 bases from J, leaving 4 bases between. CDR3 residues: CASSSHTDTQYF. The CDR3 nucleotides read TGTGCCAGCAGCTCACACACAGATACGCAGTATTTT.

The chain uses TRBV6-5 and TRBJ2-1, with 9 bases fitting TRBD2. Germline CDR1 MNHEY, CDR2 SVGAGI. The trim removed 0 bases at V and 7 bases at J, leaving 7 bases unmatched. CDR3 length: 16 amino acids. This CDR3 reads CASSYSKASGTNEQFF. In DNA form, the CDR3 reads TGTGCCAGCAGTTACTCGAAGGCTAGCGGGACGAATGAGCAGTTCTTC.